This T cell receptor beta chain was identified during a study of T-cell memory formation after mild COVID-19. Whole-study findings and limits: Clones which contracted sat mainly in CM and EM if CD4+, and in EMRA if CD8+. Cross-reactive memory seemingly joined, as some responding clones were found in pre-infection memory.

TCRdb re-analysed the 5' RACE reads in MiXCR, keeping a single row per CDR3 protein. The repertoire holds roughly 130,000 distinct CDR3 sequences, with over 15% as singletons. Note on this clonotype: Its matching antigen is unknown.

Material for sequencing was PBMCs or a T cell subset sorted from them (not recorded which). This clonotype was sampled from a man younger than 35 who had mild COVID-19 (a few samples of this study predate the infection). Cell type and time point are not known.

The CDR3 nucleotides read TGTGCCAGCAGCAAAGATTCGTGGGGGTCTAGCACAGATACGCAGTATTTT. Its protein product is CASSKDSWGSSTDTQYF. The V and J genes are TRBV21-1 and TRBJ2-3; TRBD1 was called by the table and not checked on the DNA. TRBV21-1 is an annotated pseudogene. The CDR3 contains 17 residues.